This passage covers 25 T cell receptor beta chains from one sample sequenced in a study of T cell clonotyping in hematopoietic cell transplantation. Sequencing used immunoSEQ multiplex PCR; TCRdb keeps in-frame clones, though not all of them. The profile shows more than 15,000 clones, 61% of them singletons. The sequenced sample was PBMCs, obtained 30 days after allogeneic stem cell transplant. These receptors all stem from a male patient in his 50s who had an allogeneic stem cell transplant from an unrelated donor, so T cells may come from the graft donor. Some clones in this sample may be carry-over from other donors' samples.

J is TRBJ2-3 and V is TRBV30, with 9 bases matching TRBD1. Trimming at V came to 3 bases and at J to 2 bases, leaving 9 bases not matched to a gene. Germline V gene data show CDR1 as GTSNPN and CDR2 as SVGIG (reference sequence). This CDR3 contains 16 residues. The DNA of the CDR3 is TGTGCCTGGAGCCTAGCCGGGACAGGGTACACAGATACGCAGTATTTT. Translating it yields CAWSLAGTGYTDTQYF.

The J gene is TRBJ1-5, the V gene TRBV30; TRBD1 agrees at 7 bases. Germline assignment: CDR1 GTSNPN and CDR2 SVGIG (reference sequence). This CDR3 comprises 15 residues. The V gene end was trimmed by 1 base and the J gene end by 1 base; junction bases not matched to a gene: 4. CDR3 bases: TGTGCCTGGAGTGCGACAGGGAGAAGCAATCAGCCCCAGCATTTT. Its protein is CAWSATGRSNQPQHF.

The chain combines TRBV9 with TRBJ2-3; TRBD1 aligns across 8 bases. The germline V gene has CDR1 SGDLS and CDR2 YYNGEE. This CDR3 contains 15 residues. V lost 3 bases to trimming and J lost 2 bases; unmatched junction nucleotides: 5. The CDR3 reads CASSADRDVTDTQYF. In DNA form, the CDR3 reads TGTGCCAGCAGCGCGGACAGGGATGTCACAGATACGCAGTATTTT.

This chain joins TRBV4-3 and TRBJ2-3; the match to TRBD2 covers 9 bases. V trimming: 4 bases; J trimming: 4 bases; junction bases outside the gene matches: 9. Germline V gene lookup returns CDR1 LGHNA and CDR2 YSLEER. CDR3 length: 16 residues. CDR3 bases: TGCGCCAGCAGCCTTAGGACTAGCGTAGGGTCAGATACGCAGTATTTT. It is translated as CASSLRTSVGSDTQYF.

The chain combines TRBV29-1 with TRBJ2-7; D gene uncertain. The ends were cut back, 3 bases at V and 3 bases at J, with 6 bases in the middle. In germline, CDR1 is SQVTM, CDR2 ANQGSEA. The CDR3 sequence is 11 residues long. The CDR3 spells CSVERSYEQYF. The DNA of the CDR3 is TGCAGCGTTGAGAGGAGCTACGAGCAGTACTTC.

The chain has TRBV20-1 and TRBJ1-1; D not resolved. V lost 3 bases and J 4 bases, leaving 3 bases between the germline ends. The length of the CDR3 is 10 residues. CDR1 and CDR2 (germline): DFQATT, SNEGSKA (reference sequence). DNA of the CDR3: TGCAGTGCTAGCCCCACTGAAGCTTTCTTT. This encodes CSASPTEAFF.

A few counts support this clone. The V call is TRBV7-3, the J call TRBJ1-1, with 11 bases identical to TRBD1. The CDR3 has 14 residues. Germline-derived CDR1 and CDR2 are SGHTA and FQGTGA. The V and J ends lost 11 bases and 4 bases, in that order; junction bases with no gene match: 9. CDR3 protein: CASKVDRGLTEAFF. DNA for the CDR3: TGTGCCTCTAAGGTGGACAGGGGGCTCACTGAAGCTTTCTTT.

The rearrangement links TRBV28 to TRBJ2-7; D gene ambiguous. Germline V lookup: CDR1 MDHEN, CDR2 SYDVKM. CDR3 length equals 12 residues. Trimming stripped 5 bases from V and 4 bases from J, with 9 bases between. The CDR3 DNA reads as TGTGCCAGCAGTCCGTCCTTTTACGAGCAGTACTTC. Amino acid sequence: CASSPSFYEQYF.

This clone was found once. This chain's CDR3 is CASSQGLADSYEQYF. The DNA for the CDR3 is TGCGCCAGCAGCCAAGGGTTAGCGGATTCCTACGAGCAGTACTTC. The chain joins TRBV4-3 to TRBJ2-7; TRBD2 is a possible D gene (6 bases). V was pared by 1 base and J by 1 base, with 11 bases between. This CDR3 region has 15 residues. From germline, CDR1 is LGHNA and CDR2 YSLEER.

This rearrangement joins TRBV27 to TRBJ1-1; D gene unclear. This CDR3 region has 12 residues. Germline V CDR1 and CDR2: MNHEY, SMNVEV (reference sequence). V gave up 3 bases and J gave up 8 bases, with 10 bases separating them. The CDR3 DNA reads as TGTGCCAGCAGTTTGGGAGGGAGAGAAGCTTTCTTT. Amino acid sequence: CASSLGGREAFF.

The V gene is TRBV28, the J gene TRBJ2-3; D is unresolved. Germline V gene data show CDR1 as MDHEN and CDR2 as SYDVKM. The CDR3 has 13 amino acids. The V and J ends lost 8 bases and 1 base respectively, with 10 bases between them. The CDR3 spells CASLVSGTDTQYF. DNA of the CDR3: TGTGCCAGCTTGGTTTCAGGCACAGATACGCAGTATTTT.

The chain is built from TRBV29-1 and TRBJ1-2; D is unresolved. The CDR3 is 15 amino acids. Trimming pared 6 bases from V and 2 bases from J, leaving 19 bases between. Germline V gives CDR1 SQVTM, CDR2 ANQGSEA. The CDR3 reads CSVEDPTVVNYGYTF. CDR3 sequence (DNA): TGCAGCGTGGAGGACCCAACGGTCGTAAACTATGGCTACACCTTC.

This clone has only a few counts. This sequence joins TRBV25-1 and TRBJ2-3, with D possibly matching TRBD2 (6 bases). The CDR3 totals 14 residues. The V gene lost 7 bases and the J gene lost 8 bases, with 19 bases spanning the gap. Germline V CDR1 and CDR2: MGHDK, SYGVNS. The CDR3 DNA reads as TGTGCCAGCAACGAGGGCGCAGCGGAGGGTACGCAGTATTTT. The encoded protein is CASNEGAAEGTQYF.

This chain joins TRBV29-1 and TRBJ2-7; D gene ambiguous. The CDR3 is made up of 13 amino acids. Trimming cost V 0 bases and J 3 bases, with 9 bases left between them. Germline CDR1 and CDR2: SQVTM and ANQGSEA. CDR3 DNA sequence: TGCAGCGTTGAAGAAGGACGGTTCTACGAGCAGTACTTC. Protein product: CSVEEGRFYEQYF.

The V gene is TRBV6-5, the J gene TRBJ2-1, with 11 bases lining up with TRBD1. CDR3 length equals 15 residues. Germline V lookup: CDR1 MNHEY, CDR2 SVGAGI. The V gene end was trimmed by 5 bases and the J gene end by 5 bases; junction bases not matched to a gene: 5. The CDR3 bases are TGTGCCAGCAGTCCGCAGGGACAGGGGGACAATGAGCAGTTCTTC. Translation: CASSPQGQGDNEQFF.

The chain combines TRBV6-6 with TRBJ2-1, with a possible D match to TRBD2 (6 bases). This CDR3 region has 13 residues. Germline-derived CDR1 and CDR2 are MNHNY and SVGAGI (reference sequence). V lost 1 base and J lost 8, with 9 bases in between. DNA for the CDR3: TGTGCCAGCAGTTACTGGACTATTGATGAGCAGTTCTTC. Its translation is CASSYWTIDEQFF.

This clone has only a few counts. The chain carries TRBV20-1 and TRBJ2-5; D assignment may be TRBD1 or TRBD2 (5 bases each). CDR3 length equals 11 residues. Per the germline V gene, CDR1 is DFQATT and CDR2 is SNEGSKA (reference sequence). V dropped 1 base and J dropped 5 bases, with 5 bases sitting between them. DNA of the CDR3: TGCAGTGCTAGAGGGGGGGAGACCCAGTACTTC. Its translation: CSARGGETQYF.

Only a few counts were recorded for this clone. In DNA form, the CDR3 reads TGTGCCAGCAGCTTCTACAATCAGCCCCAGCATTTT. Its translation: CASSFYNQPQHF. This chain links TRBV5-6 with TRBJ1-5; no clear D gene. Between the trimmed V and J ends, which lost 2 bases and 3 bases, there was a span of 3 bases. Looked up from germline, CDR1 is SGHDT and CDR2 is YYEEEE. The CDR3 covers 12 residues.

This clone occurred a few times. The J gene is TRBJ2-5, the V gene TRBV7-9; TRBD1 is a possible D gene (6 bases). V shed 0 bases and J shed 4 bases, with 24 bases lying between them. This CDR3 comprises 19 residues. Per germline, CDR1 SEHNR and CDR2 FQNEAQ (reference sequence). The CDR3 sequence: CASSLALGPGYTGRETQYF. The CDR3 nucleotides read TGTGCCAGCAGCTTAGCCCTAGGTCCCGGATATACAGGGCGAGAGACCCAGTACTTC.

This clone came up a few times. This sequence joins TRBV30 and TRBJ2-7; possible D gene TRBD2, 6 bases. Trimming left V 1 base short and J 0 bases short, with 10 bases between. CDR3 length equals 14 residues. CDR1 and CDR2 (germline): GTSNPN, SVGIG (reference sequence). DNA of the CDR3: TGTGCCTGGAGTGACGGGGGAAGCTCCTACGAGCAGTACTTC. Translation gives CAWSDGGSSYEQYF.

V gene TRBV2 combines with J gene TRBJ1-2; 11 bases map to TRBD1. CDR3 length: 14 residues. Unmatched junction bases numbered 5, after V lost 5 bases and J lost 6 bases. CDR1 is SNHLY and CDR2 is FYNNEI in the germline V gene. The CDR3 DNA reads as TGTGCCAGCAGTTGGACAGGGGGCTTAGATGGCTACACCTTC. Protein: CASSWTGGLDGYTF.

The rearrangement links TRBV6-5 to TRBJ1-3; possible D gene TRBD1, 6 bases. The germline V gene encodes CDR1 MNHEY and CDR2 SVGAGI. The CDR3 sequence is 14 residues long. The V end was cut by 5 bases, the J end by 2 bases, with 10 bases between. The CDR3 DNA reads as TGTGCCAGCAGTCCGGGACACGCTGGAAACACCATATATTTT. Its translation: CASSPGHAGNTIYF.

The chain uses TRBV30 and TRBJ2-7; 8 bases are a match to TRBD2. J gave up 7 bases and V 3 bases, and 14 bases lay outside the gene matches. Germline V gene lookup returns CDR1 GTSNPN and CDR2 SVGIG (reference sequence). The CDR3 runs 15 residues. The DNA of the CDR3 is TGTGCCTGGAGGGGAACTAGCGGAGGCCGTTTAGAGCAGTACTTC. Residues: CAWRGTSGGRLEQYF.

The chain carries TRBV9 and TRBJ2-1; 11 nucleotides agree with TRBD2. Germline CDR1 is SGDLS and CDR2 is YYNGEE. CDR3 length: 14 amino acids. V was pared by 0 bases and J by 11 bases, with 4 bases of the junction left unmatched. The CDR3 DNA reads as TGTGCCAGCAGCGTAGGAACTAGCGGGGGAAAGCAGTTCTTC. Its protein product is CASSVGTSGGKQFF.

The rearrangement uses TRBV30 and TRBJ1-1; D is possibly TRBD1 (5 bases). Trimming removed 4 bases from V and 0 bases from J, with 9 bases in between. Germline values: CDR1 GTSNPN, CDR2 SVGIG (reference sequence). The length of the CDR3 is 13 residues. CDR3 residues: CAWTGALNTEAFF. Here the CDR3 DNA reads TGTGCCTGGACCGGGGCCTTGAACACTGAAGCTTTCTTT. Drawing the rest from reference TRBV30 and TRBJ1-1, the complete variable domain is SQTIHQWPATLVQPVGSPLSLECTVEGTSNPNLYWYRQAAGRGLQLLFYSVGIGQISSEVPQNLSASRPQDRQFILSSKKLLLSDSGFYLCAWTGALNTEAFFGQGTRLTVV.